This is a list of T cell receptor beta chains from one sample in a study of graft-versus-host responses after intestinal transplantation. Repertoires were generated with immunoSEQ multiplex PCR, while TCRdb's copy carries only in-frame clones and drops some. The sample shows approximately 70,000 clones, more than 70% of them seen only once. Their antigens are not known. The starting material was unstimulated CD8+ T cells sorted from spleen or lymph node cells, obtained before intestinal transplant. The source is a human donor who received an intestinal transplant. Both conserved end residues are part of each CDR3. Each record gives: CDR3 protein, CDR3 DNA, clone size, J gene, V gene, D gene. D genes are given only for firm matches. Clone size, where shown, is once, few, many, or a class for clones that have expanded.

CDR3aa: CAFVGVRTNEQFF; CDR3nt: TGTGCCTTTGTCGGGGTTAGGACCAATGAGCAGTTCTTC; abundance: NA; j_gene: TRBJ2-1; v_gene: TRBV7-9; d_gene: NA
CDR3aa: CASSPAGGLGPSYNEQFF; CDR3nt: TGTGCCAGCAGCCCGGCCGGGGGGCTCGGTCCCTCCTACAATGAGCAGTTCTTC; abundance: NA; j_gene: TRBJ2-1; v_gene: TRBV7-6; d_gene: NA
CDR3aa: CASRLGQGRTDTQYF; CDR3nt: TGTGCCAGCAGATTGGGACAGGGGCGCACAGATACGCAGTATTTT; abundance: NA; j_gene: TRBJ2-3; v_gene: TRBV28; d_gene: TRBD1
CDR3aa: CSVRAGSGGNTIYF; CDR3nt: TGCAGCGTCCGGGCGGGGTCGGGAGGAAACACCATATATTTT; abundance: NA; j_gene: TRBJ1-3; v_gene: TRBV29-1; d_gene: NA
CDR3aa: CASAPGSSSYEQYF; CDR3nt: TGTGCCAGCGCCCCAGGGTCCAGCTCCTACGAGCAGTACTTC; abundance: NA; j_gene: TRBJ2-7; v_gene: TRBV27; d_gene: NA
CDR3aa: CASSRLAGTYNEQFF; CDR3nt: TGTGCCAGCAGTAGGTTAGCGGGAACCTACAATGAGCAGTTCTTC; abundance: NA; j_gene: TRBJ2-1; v_gene: TRBV25-1; d_gene: TRBD2
CDR3aa: CASSPRGNTEAFF; CDR3nt: TGTGCCAGCAGCCCCCGTGGCAACACTGAAGCTTTCTTT; abundance: once; j_gene: TRBJ1-1; v_gene: TRBV5-5; d_gene: NA
CDR3aa: CASSQGTGRSEKLFF; CDR3nt: TGCGCCAGCAGCCAAGGGACAGGGAGAAGCGAAAAACTGTTTTTT; abundance: NA; j_gene: TRBJ1-4; v_gene: TRBV4-1; d_gene: TRBD1
CDR3aa: CASRTGTLQETQYF; CDR3nt: TGTGCCAGCAGGACCGGGACACTCCAAGAGACCCAGTACTTC; abundance: NA; j_gene: TRBJ2-5; v_gene: TRBV5-6; d_gene: NA
CDR3aa: CASSFPRFGRGGYNEQFF; CDR3nt: TGTGCCAGCAGCTTCCCCCGGTTCGGTCGCGGAGGCTACAATGAGCAGTTCTTC; abundance: NA; j_gene: TRBJ2-1; v_gene: TRBV11-2; d_gene: NA
CDR3aa: CASSLADTNYGYTF; CDR3nt: TGCGCCAGCAGCTTGGCCGACACCAACTATGGCTACACCTTC; abundance: NA; j_gene: TRBJ1-2; v_gene: TRBV5-1; d_gene: NA
CDR3aa: CASSTRTSGGADTQYF; CDR3nt: TGTGCCAGCAGTACCAGGACTAGCGGGGGGGCAGATACGCAGTATTTT; abundance: NA; j_gene: TRBJ2-3; v_gene: TRBV27; d_gene: TRBD2
CDR3aa: CASSLAPSQPQHF; CDR3nt: TGCGCCAGCAGCTTGGCCCCCTCCCAGCCCCAGCATTTT; abundance: NA; j_gene: TRBJ1-5; v_gene: TRBV5-1; d_gene: NA
CDR3aa: CASSYGSNSEAFF; CDR3nt: TGTGCCAGTAGTTACGGGAGTAATAGTGAAGCTTTCTTT; abundance: few; j_gene: TRBJ1-1; v_gene: TRBV19; d_gene: NA
CDR3aa: CASSPSPGTYYNEQFF; CDR3nt: TGTGCCAGCAGTCCTAGCCCTGGGACTTACTACAATGAGCAGTTCTTC; abundance: once; j_gene: TRBJ2-1; v_gene: TRBV28; d_gene: NA
CDR3aa: CASSLDSGLKLSYNEQFF; CDR3nt: TGTGCCAGCAGCTTAGATAGTGGGCTTAAACTCTCCTACAATGAGCAGTTCTTC; abundance: NA; j_gene: TRBJ2-1; v_gene: TRBV7-6; d_gene: NA
CDR3aa: CASTRAYEQYF; CDR3nt: TGTGCCAGCACGCGGGCGTACGAGCAGTACTTC; abundance: NA; j_gene: TRBJ2-7; v_gene: TRBV6-1; d_gene: NA
CDR3aa: CASSLAEGGNYGYTF; CDR3nt: TGTGCCAGCAGCTTAGCGGAGGGTGGTAACTATGGCTACACCTTC; abundance: NA; j_gene: TRBJ1-2; v_gene: TRBV7-8; d_gene: NA
CDR3aa: CASSVERGVLGYGYTF; CDR3nt: TGTGCCAGCAGCGTTGAGCGGGGAGTTTTGGGCTATGGCTACACCTTC; abundance: NA; j_gene: TRBJ1-2; v_gene: TRBV5-4; d_gene: NA
CDR3aa: CSVDFWRETQYF; CDR3nt: TGCAGCGTCGACTTCTGGCGGGAGACCCAGTACTTC; abundance: NA; j_gene: TRBJ2-5; v_gene: TRBV29-1; d_gene: NA
CDR3aa: CASSLATGDEQYF; CDR3nt: TGTGCCAGCAGTTTAGCGACAGGGGACGAGCAGTACTTC; abundance: NA; j_gene: TRBJ2-7; v_gene: TRBV27; d_gene: TRBD1
CDR3aa: CASSLEEREGPHEQFF; CDR3nt: TGTGCCAGCAGCTTGGAGGAGCGGGAGGGCCCCCATGAGCAGTTCTTC; abundance: NA; j_gene: TRBJ2-1; v_gene: TRBV5-6; d_gene: TRBD2
CDR3aa: CASSSPAADTQYF; CDR3nt: TGTGCCAGCAGCTCCCCAGCGGCAGATACGCAGTATTTT; abundance: NA; j_gene: TRBJ2-3; v_gene: TRBV7-8; d_gene: NA
CDR3aa: CASSIGTDNQPQHF; CDR3nt: TGTGCCAGTAGTATCGGGACAGATAATCAGCCCCAGCATTTT; abundance: NA; j_gene: TRBJ1-5; v_gene: TRBV19; d_gene: TRBD1
CDR3aa: CASSYSGTGSGKLFF; CDR3nt: TGTGCCAGCAGTTACTCGGGGACAGGGAGTGGAAAACTGTTTTTT; abundance: NA; j_gene: TRBJ1-4; v_gene: TRBV6-5; d_gene: TRBD1
CDR3aa: CASSARQPGNLSSYEQYF; CDR3nt: TGTGCCAGCAGCGCCCGACAGCCTGGAAACCTCAGCTCCTACGAGCAGTACTTC; abundance: NA; j_gene: TRBJ2-7; v_gene: TRBV7-9; d_gene: NA
CDR3aa: CASSFGRGLSYEQYF; CDR3nt: TGTGCCAGCAGCTTCGGAAGGGGGCTCTCCTACGAGCAGTACTTC; abundance: once; j_gene: TRBJ2-7; v_gene: TRBV7-9; d_gene: TRBD1
CDR3aa: CASRSDLGAHGYTF; CDR3nt: TGTGCCAGCCGTAGCGATCTGGGTGCCCATGGCTACACCTTC; abundance: NA; j_gene: TRBJ1-2; v_gene: TRBV6-1; d_gene: NA
CDR3aa: CASSLGAGDTEAFF; CDR3nt: TGTGCCAGCAGCTTAGGGGCGGGGGACACTGAAGCTTTCTTT; abundance: NA; j_gene: TRBJ1-1; v_gene: TRBV7-6; d_gene: NA
CDR3aa: CATAFGGPPYEQYF; CDR3nt: TGTGCCACCGCGTTTGGGGGCCCCCCCTACGAGCAGTACTTC; abundance: NA; j_gene: TRBJ2-7; v_gene: TRBV27; d_gene: NA
CDR3aa: CASSLSIRKASGGNEQFF; CDR3nt: TGCGCCAGCAGCTTGTCTATACGTAAGGCTAGCGGGGGAAATGAGCAGTTCTTC; abundance: NA; j_gene: TRBJ2-1; v_gene: TRBV5-1; d_gene: TRBD2
CDR3aa: CSVRANNEQFF; CDR3nt: TGCAGCGTGCGGGCCAACAATGAGCAGTTCTTC; abundance: NA; j_gene: TRBJ2-1; v_gene: TRBV29-1; d_gene: NA
CDR3aa: CASSLRTSRTDTQYF; CDR3nt: TGTGCCAGCAGTCTCCGGACTAGCCGCACAGATACGCAGTATTTT; abundance: once; j_gene: TRBJ2-3; v_gene: TRBV27; d_gene: TRBD2
CDR3aa: CASSALSTRDTQYF; CDR3nt: TGTGCCAGCAGCGCGCTCTCAACTAGAGATACGCAGTATTTT; abundance: NA; j_gene: TRBJ2-3; v_gene: TRBV9; d_gene: NA
CDR3aa: CASSFTRDYEQFF; CDR3nt: TGTGCCAGCAGTTTCACCAGGGATTATGAGCAGTTCTTC; abundance: NA; j_gene: TRBJ2-1; v_gene: TRBV27; d_gene: NA
CDR3aa: CASSFRETGNTIYF; CDR3nt: TGTGCCAGCAGTTTCAGGGAAACTGGAAACACCATATATTTT; abundance: NA; j_gene: TRBJ1-3; v_gene: TRBV28; d_gene: NA
CDR3aa: CASSPSPGLAYNEQFF; CDR3nt: TGTGCCAGCTCACCTAGCCCGGGACTAGCCTACAATGAGCAGTTCTTC; abundance: NA; j_gene: TRBJ2-1; v_gene: TRBV18; d_gene: TRBD2
CDR3aa: CASSLSGQGKRITEAFF; CDR3nt: TGTGCCAGCAGTTTATCAGGGCAGGGAAAGAGGATCACTGAAGCTTTCTTT; abundance: NA; j_gene: TRBJ1-1; v_gene: TRBV27; d_gene: NA
CDR3aa: CASSQDAFLRRWETQYF; CDR3nt: TGCGCCAGCAGCCAAGATGCTTTCCTACGGCGGTGGGAGACCCAGTACTTC; abundance: NA; j_gene: TRBJ2-5; v_gene: TRBV4-1; d_gene: NA
CDR3aa: CASSLLPQGSYGYTF; CDR3nt: TGTGCCAGCAGCTTGCTCCCCCAGGGATCCTATGGCTACACCTTC; abundance: few; j_gene: TRBJ1-2; v_gene: TRBV7-9; d_gene: NA
CDR3aa: CASSEGGGTDTQYF; CDR3nt: TGTGCCAGCAGTGAGGGCGGGGGAACAGATACGCAGTATTTT; abundance: NA; j_gene: TRBJ2-3; v_gene: TRBV6-4; d_gene: TRBD2
CDR3aa: CASSEGREWSNEQFF; CDR3nt: TGTGCCAGCAGTGAGGGGCGGGAGTGGAGCAATGAGCAGTTCTTC; abundance: NA; j_gene: TRBJ2-1; v_gene: TRBV2; d_gene: TRBD2
CDR3aa: CASSIELGLGHEQFF; CDR3nt: TGTGCCAGTAGTATAGAATTGGGGCTAGGCCATGAGCAGTTCTTC; abundance: NA; j_gene: TRBJ2-1; v_gene: TRBV19; d_gene: NA
CDR3aa: CASKFLGQNEKLFF; CDR3nt: TGTGCCAGCAAATTCTTGGGCCAAAATGAAAAACTGTTTTTT; abundance: NA; j_gene: TRBJ1-4; v_gene: TRBV28; d_gene: NA
CDR3aa: CASSWTGISGANVLTF; CDR3nt: TGTGCCAGCAGTTGGACAGGCATCTCTGGGGCCAACGTCCTGACTTTC; abundance: NA; j_gene: TRBJ2-6; v_gene: TRBV6-5; d_gene: TRBD1